The 30 T cell receptor beta chains in this list originate from one sample, sequenced in a study of chemoradiotherapy in HPV16-positive cancers. Libraries were prepared by immunoSEQ multiplex PCR; TCRdb keeps only in-frame clonotypes and omits some of them. The table has roughly 5,400 clones, just over 85% seen once; the top ten hold roughly 30%. Sample: blood, taken from a patient who underwent chemoradiotherapy. The origin of the receptors is a human donor with HPV-associated anogenital cancer.

This rearrangement joins TRBV19 to TRBJ1-2; D is perhaps TRBD1 (6 bases). The length of the CDR3 is 16 residues. V lost 2 bases and J lost 8, with 21 bases in between. The germline gives CDR1 LNHDA, CDR2 SQIVND (reference sequence). The CDR3 here is CASSITHAGVVLGYTF. For the CDR3, the DNA is TGTGCCAGTAGTATAACCCATGCAGGGGTCGTCCTGGGCTACACCTTC.

This chain joins TRBV27 and TRBJ2-1; a possible D gene is TRBD2 (8 bases). Germline values: CDR1 MNHEY, CDR2 SMNVEV (reference sequence). The CDR3 is 16 residues long. Trimming left V 6 bases short and J 0 bases short, with 15 bases between. The CDR3 here is CASRLQGTSSYNEQFF. For the CDR3, the DNA is TGTGCCAGCAGGCTACAGGGGACTAGCTCCTACAATGAGCAGTTCTTC.

The gene calls are TRBV7-2 and TRBJ2-2, with 7 bases identical to TRBD2. Trimming cost V 6 bases and J 0 bases; bases outside gene matches: 7. The CDR3 loop spans 16 amino acids. Germline assignment: CDR1 SGHTA and CDR2 FQGNSA. The CDR3 region has the DNA TGTGCCAGCAGGGCTAGCGGAGAGACGAACACCGGGGAGCTGTTTTTT. This sequence encodes CASRASGETNTGELFF.

The V and J genes are TRBV5-6 and TRBJ2-7; D is perhaps TRBD1 (5 bases). Trimming cost V 1 base and J 6 bases, with 17 bases left between them. Germline V gives CDR1 SGHDT, CDR2 YYEEEE. The CDR3 spans 15 residues. The CDR3 protein is CASSLYPAGFGEQYF. The CDR3 nucleotides are TGTGCCAGCAGCTTGTACCCGGCAGGGTTCGGCGAGCAGTACTTC.

The chain uses TRBV30 and TRBJ1-2; D call uncertain. From germline, CDR1 is GTSNPN and CDR2 SVGIG (reference sequence). This CDR3 spans 14 amino acids. Trimming cost V 1 base and J 7 bases, with 16 bases left between them. This CDR3 reads CAWSDRTTLSGYTF. In DNA, the CDR3 is TGTGCCTGGAGTGACCGGACCACTTTGTCTGGCTACACCTTC.

CDR3 residues: CASSRGGITDTQYF. The CDR3, as DNA: TGTGCCAGCAGTCGAGGCGGAATCACAGATACGCAGTATTTT. The V and J genes are TRBV11-3 and TRBJ2-3, with D hard to call. In germline, CDR1 is SGHNT, CDR2 YENEEA. The CDR3 extends over 14 amino acids. Trimming removed 6 bases at V and 2 bases at J, with 12 bases between.

The chain recombines TRBV5-1 with TRBJ2-1; 15 positions agree with TRBD2. The junction had 4 bases not matched to a gene; V was cut back by 4 bases and J by 8 bases. This CDR3 region has 15 residues. Germline V gene lookup returns CDR1 SGHRS and CDR2 YFSETQ. The CDR3 coding sequence is TGCGCCAGCAGCCTCGGACTAGCGGGAGGGGATGAGCAGTTCTTC. It yields the protein CASSLGLAGGDEQFF.

The chain couples TRBV29-1 to TRBJ1-5, with TRBD1 matching over 10 bases. The CDR3 length is 13 residues. Germline CDR1 and CDR2: SQVTM and ANQGSEA. With 6 bases clipped from V and 10 bases from J, the junction kept 9 bases outside the gene matches. The CDR3 loop is CSVEVDRGGPQHF. The CDR3 bases are TGCAGCGTGGAGGTGGACAGGGGGGGTCCCCAGCATTTT.

The chain couples TRBV28 to TRBJ2-7; D remains unclear. This CDR3 is built from 14 residues. Trimming removed 2 bases from V and 1 base from J, with 9 bases in between. CDR1 and CDR2 from the germline V gene are MDHEN and SYDVKM. The CDR3 coding sequence is TGTGCCAGCAGTTTAGGGCAGGAATCCTACGAGCAGTACTTC. Protein: CASSLGQESYEQYF.

The chain has TRBV15 and TRBJ2-7; 7 nucleotides line up with TRBD2. The junction had 9 bases not matched to a gene; V was cut back by 1 base and J by 0 bases. Germline assignment: CDR1 LNHNV and CDR2 YYDKDF (reference sequence). CDR3 length equals 17 residues. The CDR3 region is CATSRAVGEGISYEQYF. The CDR3 nucleotides are TGTGCCACCAGCAGAGCAGTTGGGGAGGGGATCTCCTACGAGCAGTACTTC.

This chain uses TRBV6-6 with TRBJ2-2; D might be TRBD2 (5 bases). The V gene lost 7 bases and the J gene lost 3 bases, with 12 bases spanning the gap. In germline, CDR1 is MNHNY, CDR2 SVGAGI (reference sequence). The CDR3 runs to 14 residues. CDR3 sequence reads: CASNNDGDTGELFF. In DNA form, the CDR3 reads TGTGCCAGCAACAACGACGGGGACACCGGGGAGCTGTTTTTT.

The chain uses TRBV4-1 and TRBJ2-7; TRBD2 matches 10 bases. The CDR3 has 14 amino acids. The V and J ends lost 4 bases and 3 bases, in that order; junction bases with no gene match: 3. Germline loops: CDR1 MGHRA, CDR2 YSYEKL. The CDR3 nucleotides read TGCGCCAGCAGCCCTGGACTAGCGGACTACGAGCAGTACTTC. It yields the protein CASSPGLADYEQYF.

This clone was recorded once. The chain is built from TRBV11-2 and TRBJ2-3, with TRBD2 identical over 11 bases. Germline assignment: CDR1 SGHAT and CDR2 FQNNGV. With V trimmed by 5 bases and J by 5 bases, 12 bases remained unmatched. The CDR3 has 17 amino acids. The CDR3 spells CASSPGTSGLGGDTQYF. In DNA form, the CDR3 reads TGTGCCAGCAGCCCCGGGACTAGCGGTTTGGGAGGAGATACGCAGTATTTT.

The V and J genes are TRBV7-2 and TRBJ1-6, with a weak D call TRBD1 (5 bases). The length of the CDR3 is 15 residues. Germline assignment: CDR1 SGHTA and CDR2 FQGNSA. V was clipped by 4 bases and J by 7 bases, with 14 bases between them. CDR3 coding DNA: TGTGCCAGCAGCTCCGCGGGGGGACTCAATTCACCCCTCCACTTT. Its translation: CASSSAGGLNSPLHF.

The DNA of the CDR3 is TGTGCCAGCAGACCCTTTGGGACAGGGAAGGGGGACACTGAAGCTTTCTTT. Translated, it gives CASRPFGTGKGDTEAFF. The rearrangement uses TRBV28 and TRBJ1-1; 9 positions agree with TRBD1. The CDR3 runs to 17 residues. The J segment lost 3 bases and the V segment lost 6 bases, leaving 14 bases of the junction unmatched. Per germline, CDR1 MDHEN and CDR2 SYDVKM.

V usage is TRBV7-9 and J usage is TRBJ2-5; D may be TRBD2 (5 bases). The CDR3 runs to 14 residues. Germline CDR1 SEHNR, CDR2 FQNEAQ (reference sequence). Trimming removed 1 base from V and 4 bases from J, with 10 bases in between. The CDR3 nucleotides read TGTGCCAGCAGCTTAGTCGAAGGAGGAGAGACCCAGTACTTC. It encodes CASSLVEGGETQYF. Based on the CDR3 plus reference TRBV7-9 and TRBJ2-5, the full variable domain is DTGVSQNPRHKITKRGQNVTFRCDPISEHNRLYWYRQTLGQGPEFLTYFQNEAQLEKSRLLSDRFSAERPKGSFSTLEIQRTEQGDSAMYLCASSLVEGGETQYFGPGTRLLVL.

This clone is classed as large. The J gene is TRBJ1-1, the V gene TRBV20-1; D might be TRBD1 (5 bases). The CDR3 extends over 11 amino acids. Per the germline V gene, CDR1 is DFQATT and CDR2 is SNEGSKA (reference sequence). Trimming took 5 bases from V and 8 from J, leaving 12 bases between them. DNA for the CDR3: TGCAGTGCTTGGGACCCCAACGAAGCTTTCTTT. Translating it yields CSAWDPNEAFF.

V gene TRBV29-1 combines with J gene TRBJ2-1; no clear D gene. Germline V gene sequence: CDR1 SQVTM, CDR2 ANQGSEA. The CDR3 is 9 residues long. Trimming shortened V by 3 bases and J by 9 bases, and 3 bases separated the two germline ends. The DNA of the CDR3 is TGCAGCGTTGACCTTGAGCAGTTCTTC. This encodes CSVDLEQFF.

In its sample, this clone was seen a few times. The chain carries TRBV5-1 and TRBJ1-5; possibly TRBD1 for D (5 bases). The CDR3 extends over 16 amino acids. The germline V gene encodes CDR1 SGHRS and CDR2 YFSETQ. V lost 4 bases to trimming and J lost 0 bases, with 14 bases between them. CDR3 sequence (DNA): TGCGCCAGCAGCCCAGGACACGGAGATAGCAATCAGCCCCAGCATTTT. It translates to CASSPGHGDSNQPQHF.

J is TRBJ1-2 and V is TRBV4-3; maybe TRBD1 (5 bases). CDR1 LGHNA and CDR2 YSLEER come from the germline V gene. CDR3 length: 18 amino acids. V lost 1 base and J 0 bases, leaving 18 bases between the germline ends. The CDR3 spells CASSQGRGTFDSNYGYTF. The CDR3 DNA reads as TGCGCCAGCAGCCAAGGGAGGGGCACTTTCGACTCTAACTATGGCTACACCTTC.

This chain connects TRBV6-1 to TRBJ1-2; 7 nucleotides line up with TRBD1. V was clipped by 4 bases and J by 4 bases; unmatched bases: 9. Per germline, CDR1 MNHNS and CDR2 SASEGT. The CDR3 loop spans 15 amino acids. The CDR3 DNA sequence: TGTGCCAGCAGTGCCCTCCGGGACAGCCTCTATGGCTACACCTTC. It translates to CASSALRDSLYGYTF.

The chain uses TRBV27 and TRBJ2-7, with 10 nucleotides matching TRBD2. V lost 5 bases to trimming and J lost 3 bases; unmatched junction nucleotides: 7. CDR1 MNHEY and CDR2 SMNVEV come from the germline V gene (reference sequence). The CDR3 runs 15 residues. CDR3 region: CASSLSGTSVYEQYF. DNA for the CDR3: TGTGCCAGCAGTCTCTCCGGGACTAGCGTCTACGAGCAGTACTTC.

V and J are TRBV7-2 and TRBJ2-5; TRBD2 might be the D (6 bases). This CDR3 has 14 amino acids. The V end lost 3 bases, the J end lost 5 bases, and 13 bases lay between the germline ends. Germline V gene sequence: CDR1 SGHTA, CDR2 FQGNSA. Here the CDR3 reads CASSFAGGAETQYF. The CDR3 coding sequence is TGTGCCAGCAGCTTCGCCGGGGGTGCGGAGACCCAGTACTTC.

The chain carries TRBV6-5 and TRBJ2-7, with 7 positions matching TRBD2. The CDR3 covers 13 residues. V dropped 7 bases and J dropped 4; count of bases not matched to a gene: 7. CDR1 and CDR2 (germline): MNHEY, SVGAGI. CDR3 sequence: CASTTSGGYEQYF. The DNA of the CDR3 is TGTGCCAGCACCACATCCGGGGGGTACGAGCAGTACTTC.

The rearrangement uses TRBV11-2 and TRBJ2-2; no definite D call. The germline V gene encodes CDR1 SGHAT and CDR2 FQNNGV. This CDR3 has 16 amino acids. The ends were cut back, 2 bases at V and 0 bases at J, with 10 bases in the middle. CDR3 in DNA: TGTGCCAGCAGCTTATCTCCGGATGCGAACACCGGGGAGCTGTTTTTT. Protein product: CASSLSPDANTGELFF.

The chain has TRBV7-9 and TRBJ1-1, with D possibly TRBD1 on 6 matching bases. The CDR3 contains 14 residues. V gave up 5 bases and J gave up 1 base, with 11 bases separating them. Germline loops: CDR1 SEHNR, CDR2 FQNEAQ (reference sequence). CDR3 coding DNA: TGTGCCAGCAGCCCAATACAGGGGAACACTGAAGCTTTCTTT. Protein product: CASSPIQGNTEAFF.

The chain combines TRBV28 with TRBJ1-6; TRBD1 matches 8 bases. V trimming: 6 bases; J trimming: 7 bases; junction bases outside the gene matches: 11. Germline V gene sequence: CDR1 MDHEN, CDR2 SYDVKM. This CDR3 has 16 residues. Here the CDR3 DNA reads TGTGCCAGCAGCGTCCTTCAGGGGGCTCAAAATTCACCCCTCCACTTT. Translating it yields CASSVLQGAQNSPLHF. Supplemented by reference TRBV28 and TRBJ1-6, the full variable domain reads DVKVTQSSRYLVKRTGEKVFLECVQDMDHENMFWYRQDPGLGLRLIYFSYDVKMKEKGDIPEGYSVSREKKERFSLILESASTNQTSMYLCASSVLQGAQNSPLHFGNGTRLTVT.

In DNA, the CDR3 is TGTGCCAGCAGCGTAGTTAGCGGGAGCAATGAGCAGTTCTTC. This encodes CASSVVSGSNEQFF. J is TRBJ2-1 and V is TRBV9; 9 bases fit TRBD2. CDR1 is SGDLS, CDR2 YYNGEE, per germline. The CDR3 contains 14 residues. The trim removed 0 bases at V and 6 bases at J, leaving 1 base unmatched.

The chain combines TRBV28 with TRBJ2-7, with D unresolved. The CDR3 contains 12 residues. The V and J ends lost 8 bases and 2 bases respectively, with 10 bases between them. The V gene's germline CDR1 is MDHEN and CDR2 SYDVKM. DNA of the CDR3: TGTGCCAGCCTCCTACCGACCTACGAGCAGTACTTC. It codes for CASLLPTYEQYF.

The chain is built from TRBV25-1 and TRBJ2-2; D not resolved. The CDR3 totals 15 residues. Germline V CDR1 and CDR2: MGHDK, SYGVNS. V shed 3 bases and J shed 0 bases, with 8 bases lying between them. The CDR3 sequence is CASSDDRANTGELFF. As DNA, the CDR3 is TGTGCCAGCAGTGATGACCGAGCGAACACCGGGGAGCTGTTTTTT. Complete variable domain (other parts from reference TRBV25-1 and TRBJ2-2): EADIYQTPRYLVIGTGKKITLECSQTMGHDKMYWYQQDPGMELHLIHYSYGVNSTEKGDLSSESTVSRIRTEHFPLTLESARPSHTSQYLCASSDDRANTGELFFGEGSRLTVL.